One sample yielded the 14 T cell receptor beta chains listed below, sequenced in a study of CD8 T cells in Susac syndrome. Reverse transcription used about 0.45 to 1 ug RNA and random hexamers. TCRdb reprocessed the immunoSEQ multiplex PCR reads with MiXCR, giving one entry per CDR3 protein. The sample carries 180,000 or so distinct CDR3 sequences, just under 95% recorded once. The sequenced material came from CD4+ T cells from PBMCs. These receptors were obtained from a human donor in good health.

The chain has TRBV3-1 and TRBJ2-1; tentatively, D is TRBD1 (5 bases). The CDR3 is 16 residues long. The V and J ends lost 1 base and 4 bases respectively, with 14 bases between them. Germline assignment: CDR1 LGHDT and CDR2 YNNKEL (reference sequence). The CDR3 DNA reads as TGTGCCAGCAGCCAAGGTACAGGATTCCGGTACAATGAGCAGTTCTTC. Translating it yields CASSQGTGFRYNEQFF.

The rearrangement uses TRBV4-1 and TRBJ2-5; 11 positions agree with TRBD2. The CDR3 has 17 residues. Trimming took 1 base from V and 5 from J; bases not matched to a gene: 9. Per the germline V gene, CDR1 is MGHRA and CDR2 is YSYEKL. The CDR3 DNA reads as TGCGCCAGCAGCCAAGCGAGACTAGCGGGGCTCGGGGAGACCCAGTACTTC. As protein: CASSQARLAGLGETQYF.

The chain recombines TRBV30 with TRBJ2-7; D is ambiguous. Trimming took off 4 bases at V and 11 bases at J, with 15 bases between the two ends. The CDR3 contains 11 residues. The V gene's germline CDR1 is GTSNPN and CDR2 SVGIG (reference sequence). CDR3 loop: CAWIVRIREYF. DNA of the CDR3: TGTGCCTGGATAGTCAGGATTCGGGAGTACTTC.

The chain is built from TRBV13 and TRBJ2-3; 7 bases match TRBD1. Germline V gene data show CDR1 as PRHDT and CDR2 as FYEKMQ (reference sequence). CDR3 length: 17 amino acids. Losses at the gene ends were 5 bases for V and 0 bases for J; bases not matched to a gene: 11. CDR3: CASSEPRQGLSTDTQYF. CDR3 nucleotide sequence: TGTGCCAGCAGCGAACCCCGACAGGGCCTCAGCACAGATACGCAGTATTTT.

The chain has TRBV15 and TRBJ1-5; D possibly corresponds to TRBD1 (5 bases). CDR1 LNHNV and CDR2 YYDKDF come from the germline V gene (reference sequence). V gave up 0 bases and J gave up 0 bases, with 12 bases separating them. This CDR3 is built from 17 residues. The CDR3, as DNA: TGTGCCACCAGCAGAGACAGGGCAACCATTAGCAATCAGCCCCAGCATTTT. It encodes CATSRDRATISNQPQHF.

The rearrangement links TRBV4-2 to TRBJ1-1, with 7 bases fitting TRBD1. Trimming at V came to 0 bases and at J to 2 bases, leaving 6 bases not matched to a gene. The CDR3 covers 16 residues. In germline, CDR1 is LGHNA, CDR2 YNFKEQ. For the CDR3, the DNA is TGTGCCAGCAGCCAAGAGCCGACAGGGCGTAACACTGAAGCTTTCTTT. This translates into CASSQEPTGRNTEAFF.

The V gene is TRBV9, the J gene TRBJ2-3; TRBD2 aligns across 16 bases. The CDR3 totals 16 residues. The V segment lost 2 bases and the J segment 9 bases; nucleotides outside the gene matches: 6. Germline V gene data show CDR1 as SGDLS and CDR2 as YYNGEE. CDR3 bases: TGTGCCAGCAGCGTCGGGACTAGCGGGGGGGAAATCACGCAGTATTTT. Amino acids: CASSVGTSGGEITQYF.

The chain is built from TRBV7-9 and TRBJ1-1; D ambiguous. V lost 2 bases and J lost 8, with 12 bases in between. The CDR3 is 13 residues long. Germline assignment: CDR1 SEHNR and CDR2 FQNEAQ (reference sequence). This CDR3 reads CASSLNDNAEAFF. DNA for the CDR3: TGTGCCAGCAGCTTAAATGACAACGCAGAAGCTTTCTTT.

This chain joins TRBV13 and TRBJ1-2, with D unclear. Trimming left V 3 bases short and J 4 bases short, with 6 bases between. CDR1 and CDR2 (germline): PRHDT, FYEKMQ (reference sequence). This CDR3 has 12 residues. The chain's CDR3 is CASSFDTYGYTF. The CDR3 DNA follows: TGTGCCAGCAGCTTTGACACCTATGGCTACACCTTC.

J is TRBJ2-1 and V is TRBV14; TRBD1 matches at 7 bases. Germline V gene sequence: CDR1 SGHDN, CDR2 FVKESK. The CDR3 length is 12 residues. After removal of 3 bases from V and 7 bases from J, the junction contained 0 bases not matched to a gene. The CDR3 here is CASSQGQNEQFF. DNA for the CDR3: TGTGCCAGCAGCCAGGGACAGAATGAGCAGTTCTTC.

The chain carries TRBV4-1 and TRBJ2-2; no clear D gene. The CDR3 covers 12 residues. CDR1 and CDR2 (germline): MGHRA, YSYEKL. With 6 bases removed from V and 6 bases from J, the gap between germline ends came to 8 bases. CDR3 sequence reads: CASRSESGELFF. CDR3 coding DNA: TGCGCCAGCAGATCGGAGTCCGGGGAGCTGTTTTTT.

The V and J genes are TRBV7-2 and TRBJ1-1; D gene uncertain. CDR1 is SGHTA and CDR2 is FQGNSA in the germline V gene. There are 12 residues in the CDR3. V gave up 1 base and J gave up 11 bases, with 11 bases separating them. Here the CDR3 reads CASSLDIGSAFF. The CDR3 DNA follows: TGTGCCAGCAGCTTAGATATCGGTTCGGCTTTCTTT.

J is TRBJ2-5 and V is TRBV29-1, with a tentative D call TRBD1 (5 bases). Germline CDR1 SQVTM, CDR2 ANQGSEA. This CDR3 is 13 amino acids long. With 2 bases removed from V and 5 bases from J, the gap between germline ends came to 12 bases. Here the CDR3 reads CSVEPQGQETQYF. The CDR3 nucleotides read TGCAGCGTTGAACCCCAGGGCCAGGAGACCCAGTACTTC.

The chain carries TRBV18 and TRBJ1-2, with TRBD1 identical over 7 bases. The CDR3 totals 14 residues. V shed 3 bases and J 2 bases; nucleotides not matched to a gene: 3. Germline V gives CDR1 KGHSH, CDR2 LQKENI. The CDR3 spells CASSPSTGNYGYTF. In nucleotides, the CDR3 is TGTGCCAGCTCACCGTCGACAGGGAACTATGGCTACACCTTC.